This T cell receptor (beta chain) was found in a study of blood T cell repertoires in COVID-19. Looking at the study overall: Spain, Italy and the United States supplied samples that represented acute and convalescent COVID-19. T cells, B-cell-depleted T cells, or PBMCs provided the cDNA or gDNA that served as material.

Methods used by the authors: The assay estimated nucleated cells by amplifying reference gene primers. The repertoire was sequenced with immunoSEQ multiplex PCR; TCRdb's copy has only in-frame clones and lacks some. V, J and clone size derive from that table, while D and trimming were established from the DNA sequence. In the table there are 250,000 to 350,000 clones, about nine tenths of which are singletons. The CDR3 covers 12 residues. V shed 7 bases, J shed 4 bases, and the junction held 4 bases outside the gene matches. CDR1 is LGHNA, CDR2 YNFKEQ, per germline. Individuals drawn from some 25 US areas were about 18 to 100 years old.

The chain carries TRBV4-2 and TRBJ2-7; 7 bases match TRBD1. The sequencing sample was made of PBMCs or T cells enriched from blood (not recorded which). The sequence was collected from a woman between 18 and 30 years old who had recovered from COVID-19. CDR3 amino acids: CASKGQTYEQYF. The CDR3, as DNA: TGTGCCAGCAAGGGACAGACATACGAGCAGTACTTC.